The 24 T cell receptor beta chains in this list originate from one sample, sequenced in a study of T cell responses to AZD1222 COVID-19 vaccine. Assay: immunoSEQ multiplex PCR; the TCRdb copy retains only in-frame clones and omits some. Here the sample spans 110,000 or so clones, around 83% being singletons. The specimen was peripheral blood, collected 28 days after the second AZD1222 dose. The source of these receptors is an adult who received the AZD1222 COVID-19 vaccine.

The V gene is TRBV7-2, the J gene TRBJ2-5, with 8 bases that match TRBD2. The length of the CDR3 is 13 residues. CDR1 and CDR2 from the germline V gene are SGHTA and FQGNSA. Trimming removed 5 bases from V and 3 bases from J; junction bases left unmatched: 2. Here the CDR3 reads CASSGTREETQYF. As DNA, the CDR3 is TGTGCCAGCAGCGGGACTAGGGAAGAGACCCAGTACTTC.

The rearrangement links TRBV5-8 to TRBJ1-6; TRBD1 agrees at 7 bases. CDR3 size: 14 residues. Per the germline V gene, CDR1 is SGHTS and CDR2 is YDEGEE. With 1 base clipped from V and 8 bases from J, the junction kept 3 bases outside the gene matches. The CDR3 bases are TGTGCCAGCAGCTTGAGACAGGGCGATTCACCCCTCCACTTT. Its translation is CASSLRQGDSPLHF.

The sample holds one count of this clone. The chain has TRBV9 and TRBJ2-1; the match to TRBD1 covers 8 bases. V was pared by 3 bases and J by 2 bases, with 10 bases of the junction left unmatched. The germline V gene has CDR1 SGDLS and CDR2 YYNGEE. This CDR3 region has 17 residues. CDR3 in amino acids: CASSARGQGATYNEQFF. CDR3 DNA sequence: TGTGCCAGCAGCGCGAGGGGCCAGGGGGCGACCTACAATGAGCAGTTCTTC.

This rearrangement joins TRBV7-9 to TRBJ2-7, with TRBD2 matching 7 bases. This CDR3 spans 16 amino acids. V dropped 5 bases and J dropped 5; count of bases not matched to a gene: 15. Germline CDR1 and CDR2: SEHNR and FQNEAQ (reference sequence). The CDR3: CASSPPGGNPPHEQYF. In DNA, the CDR3 is TGTGCCAGCAGCCCCCCCGGGGGGAACCCTCCCCACGAGCAGTACTTC.

This rearrangement joins TRBV6-5 to TRBJ1-2; 8 bases are a match to TRBD1. V shed 6 bases and J 4 bases; nucleotides not matched to a gene: 7. The germline gives CDR1 MNHEY, CDR2 SVGAGI. The CDR3 has 14 residues. The CDR3 reads CASRGSDRVYGYTF. In nucleotides, the CDR3 is TGTGCCAGCAGGGGTTCGGACAGGGTCTATGGCTACACCTTC.

CDR3 in amino acids: CASSPLAGHNTGELFF. The CDR3, as DNA: TGTGCCAGCAGCCCACTAGCGGGTCATAACACCGGGGAGCTGTTTTTT. The chain combines TRBV7-6 with TRBJ2-2; the match to TRBD2 covers 9 bases. The CDR3 totals 16 residues. Trimming cost V 5 bases and J 2 bases; bases outside gene matches: 6. CDR1 is SGHVS, CDR2 FNYEAQ, per germline.

The J gene is TRBJ1-3, the V gene TRBV6-6; no clear D. V was trimmed by 0 bases and J by 4 bases, leaving 13 bases between them. The CDR3 spans 16 residues. CDR1 is MNHNY and CDR2 is SVGAGI in the germline V gene (reference sequence). The DNA for the CDR3 is TGTGCCAGCAGTTACTCGAGGGTGGGAGCAGGAAACACCATATATTTT. Its translation: CASSYSRVGAGNTIYF.

The chain joins TRBV19 to TRBJ1-5; D not resolved. This CDR3 spans 13 amino acids. Germline values: CDR1 LNHDA, CDR2 SQIVND (reference sequence). Trimming took off 5 bases at V and 3 bases at J, with 8 bases between the two ends. In DNA form, the CDR3 reads TGTGCCAGTAGTGGCCAGGACAATCAGCCCCAGCATTTT. As protein: CASSGQDNQPQHF. The entire variable domain, with the rest obtained from reference TRBV19 and TRBJ1-5, is as follows: DGGITQSPKYLFRKEGQNVTLSCEQNLNHDAMYWYRQDPGQGLRLIYYSQIVNDFQKGDIAEGYSVSREKKESFPLTVTSAQKNPTAFYLCASSGQDNQPQHFGDGTRLSIL.

The chain combines TRBV29-1 with TRBJ2-5; D perhaps matches TRBD1 (6 bases). In germline, CDR1 is SQVTM, CDR2 ANQGSEA. The CDR3 runs to 13 residues. Trimming took off 2 bases at V and 9 bases at J, with 16 bases between the two ends. CDR3 loop: CSVEWDNSGAQYF. The CDR3 region has the DNA TGCAGCGTTGAATGGGACAACTCAGGGGCCCAGTACTTC.

This clone has just one count. This chain links TRBV7-3 with TRBJ2-3, with TRBD2 matching 7 bases. CDR1 and CDR2 (germline): SGHTA, FQGTGA. The CDR3 is made up of 15 amino acids. V gave up 0 bases and J gave up 5 bases; unmatched junction bases: 5. As DNA, the CDR3 is TGTGCCAGCAGCTTAACGGGGACTAAAGGAGATACGCAGTATTTT. It specifies CASSLTGTKGDTQYF. Filled out from reference TRBV7-3 and TRBJ2-3, the complete variable domain reads GAGVSQTPSNKVTEKGKYVELRCDPISGHTALYWYRQSLGQGPEFLIYFQGTGAADDSGLPNDRFFAVRPEGSVSTLKIQRTERGDSAVYLCASSLTGTKGDTQYFGPGTRLTVL.

This clone was observed a handful of times. The junction departs from germline at one end; a sequencing error may be responsible. The chain is built from TRBV27 and TRBJ2-3; D gene uncertain. The CDR3 length is 11 residues. Germline V lookup: CDR1 MNHEY, CDR2 SMNVEV (reference sequence). In DNA, the CDR3 is TGTGCCAGCAGTTCCCGGGCAGAGGCCCATTTT. The encoded protein is CASSSRAEAHF.

The chain employs TRBV6-6 and TRBJ2-3; 14 nucleotides line up with TRBD2. V shed 5 bases and J 1 base; nucleotides not matched to a gene: 8. This CDR3 is 18 amino acids long. Germline V lookup: CDR1 MNHNY, CDR2 SVGAGI (reference sequence). CDR3 loop: CASSPRLAGGPGTDTQYF. In DNA, the CDR3 is TGTGCCAGCAGTCCCCGACTAGCGGGAGGGCCAGGCACAGATACGCAGTATTTT.

This clone was counted a single time. The CDR3 nucleotides read TGCGCCAGCAGCCAGAGGACTAGCGGGAGGTTTAGCTCTGGGGCCAACGTCCTGACTTTC. It translates to CASSQRTSGRFSSGANVLTF. The rearrangement uses TRBV4-1 and TRBJ2-6, with 14 bases identical to TRBD2. Germline V lookup: CDR1 MGHRA, CDR2 YSYEKL. The trim removed 3 bases at V and 0 bases at J, leaving 7 bases unmatched. The CDR3 is 20 residues long.

The V and J genes are TRBV19 and TRBJ2-2; 10 bases are a match to TRBD2. The V gene's germline CDR1 is LNHDA and CDR2 SQIVND (reference sequence). Trimming cost V 5 bases and J 1 base; bases outside gene matches: 10. The CDR3 contains 18 residues. CDR3 sequence: CASSRASGSRWNTGELFF. The CDR3 nucleotides are TGTGCCAGTAGTCGGGCTAGCGGGAGTCGGTGGAACACCGGGGAGCTGTTTTTT.

The J gene is TRBJ2-7, the V gene TRBV6-6, with no clear D. The CDR3 is 11 amino acids. CDR1 and CDR2 (germline): MNHNY, SVGAGI (reference sequence). The V gene lost 7 bases and the J gene lost 3 bases, with 7 bases spanning the gap. Here the CDR3 reads CASKGIYEQYF. As DNA, the CDR3 is TGTGCCAGCAAAGGGATCTACGAGCAGTACTTC.

The chain has TRBV6-2 or TRBV6-3 and TRBJ2-7; the match to TRBD2 covers 8 bases. The CDR3 loop spans 15 amino acids. V was pared by 2 bases and J by 0 bases, with 3 bases of the junction left unmatched. Germline CDR1 MNHEY, CDR2 SVGEGT. The CDR3 reads CASSYSGGTSYEQYF. DNA for the CDR3: TGTGCCAGCAGTTACAGCGGGGGCACCTCCTACGAGCAGTACTTC.

The gene calls are TRBV19 and TRBJ1-2; possible D gene TRBD1, 6 bases. The CDR3 runs 16 residues. The germline V and J ends were trimmed by 9 bases and 2 bases, with 22 bases remaining between them. Germline values: CDR1 LNHDA, CDR2 SQIVND (reference sequence). The DNA of the CDR3 is TGTGCCAGCCGGACTAGAGGGGGGAGGAGGAACTATGGCTACACCTTC. It yields the protein CASRTRGGRRNYGYTF.

This clone was picked up one time. The gene calls are TRBV7-3 and TRBJ2-5; D gene uncertain. The CDR3 has 12 amino acids. Looked up from germline, CDR1 is SGHTA and CDR2 is FQGTGA. Trimming pared 6 bases from V and 5 bases from J, leaving 10 bases between. The CDR3 DNA reads as TGTGCCAGCAGTCACCCCGGGGAGACCCAGTACTTC. Encoded protein: CASSHPGETQYF.

The J gene is TRBJ1-3, the V gene TRBV4-3; possibly TRBD1 for D (5 bases). This CDR3 is 16 amino acids long. The V gene lost 1 base and the J gene lost 2 bases, with 12 bases spanning the gap. Germline assignment: CDR1 LGHNA and CDR2 YSLEER. The CDR3 nucleotides read TGCGCCAGCAGCCAAGGGGGCGAAGGGGCTGGAAACACCATATATTTT. This codes for CASSQGGEGAGNTIYF.

The chain joins TRBV9 to TRBJ1-2, with 7 bases that match TRBD1. The CDR3 has 13 residues. In germline, CDR1 is SGDLS, CDR2 YYNGEE. V lost 4 bases, J lost 6 bases, and 6 bases stayed unmatched. The CDR3 region is CASSPTGAHGYTF. CDR3 in DNA: TGTGCCAGCAGCCCTACAGGGGCCCATGGCTACACCTTC.

DNA of the CDR3: TGTGCCAGCAGCCAACCTAGCGGAAGAAGCTCCTACAATGAGCAGTTCTTC. Translated, it gives CASSQPSGRSSYNEQFF. V gene TRBV3-1 (or the pseudogene TRBV3-2) combines with J gene TRBJ2-1, with 7 bases that match TRBD2. Germline CDR1 LGHDT, CDR2 YNNKEL (reference sequence). V trimming: 2 bases; J trimming: 0 bases; junction bases outside the gene matches: 7. The CDR3 runs 17 residues.

CDR3 nucleotides: TGCGCCAGCAGTATAGGACTAGCCGAGTACGAGCAGTACTTC. Residues: CASSIGLAEYEQYF. The genes are TRBV4-1 and TRBJ2-7; 8 bases map to TRBD2. Per the germline V gene, CDR1 is MGHRA and CDR2 is YSYEKL. J lost 4 bases, V lost 6 bases, and 8 bases had no gene match. This CDR3 region has 14 residues.

The chain has TRBV5-8 and TRBJ2-1; the match to TRBD2 covers 9 bases. Germline CDR1 reads SGHTS; CDR2 reads YDEGEE. V trimming: 8 bases; J trimming: 7 bases; junction bases outside the gene matches: 13. CDR3 length equals 15 residues. For the CDR3, the DNA is TGTGCCAGTCTTAACCTAGGCGGGGGGGCAAATGAGCAGTTCTTC. It is translated as CASLNLGGGANEQFF. The whole variable domain, remainder taken from reference TRBV5-8 and TRBJ2-1, is EAGVTQSPTHLIKTRGQQATLRCSPISGHTSVYWYQQALGLGLQFLLWYDEGEERNRGNFPPRFSGRQFPNYSSELNVNALELEDSALYLCASLNLGGGANEQFFGPGTRLTVL.

The V call is TRBV29-1, the J call TRBJ1-3, with no clear D. CDR3 length equals 13 residues. Germline CDR1 SQVTM, CDR2 ANQGSEA. With 0 bases removed from V and 4 bases from J, the gap between germline ends came to 7 bases. CDR3 sequence: CSVEDQGGNTIYF. In DNA, the CDR3 is TGCAGCGTTGAAGATCAAGGAGGAAACACCATATATTTT.